This T cell receptor (beta chain) was identified during a study of OX40 agonist ivuxolimab in advanced cancers. Whole-study context: Dose-escalation cases comprised hepatocellular carcinoma, melanoma, renal cell or head and neck cancer. Findings of the study overall: Which antigen the expanded peripheral T cells recognized is unknown. It was also the case that some nonresponders had low normalized T-cell clonal expansion.

Profiling relied on immunoSEQ multiplex PCR, and the TCRdb table lists in-frame clones only, not all of them. The repertoire holds tens of thousands of clones, with 90% as singletons. CDR3 length equals 14 residues. Germline CDR1 SGHTS, CDR2 YDEGEE. V lost 2 bases to trimming and J lost 11 bases; unmatched junction nucleotides: 12. Details on this clone: Its target is not known.

Autoimmune disease history or systemic immunosuppression barred patients. This sequence was found in an adult with an advanced solid tumor such as melanoma, head and neck, liver or kidney cancer. The sequenced sample was CD4+ or CD8+ T cells sorted from blood, obtained in a trial of the OX40 agonist ivuxolimab. The V gene is TRBV5-8, the J gene TRBJ1-1, with TRBD1 matching over 7 bases. The CDR3 sequence: CASSFAQGMVDAFF. CDR3 bases: TGTGCCAGCAGCTTCGCACAGGGGATGGTAGATGCTTTCTTT.